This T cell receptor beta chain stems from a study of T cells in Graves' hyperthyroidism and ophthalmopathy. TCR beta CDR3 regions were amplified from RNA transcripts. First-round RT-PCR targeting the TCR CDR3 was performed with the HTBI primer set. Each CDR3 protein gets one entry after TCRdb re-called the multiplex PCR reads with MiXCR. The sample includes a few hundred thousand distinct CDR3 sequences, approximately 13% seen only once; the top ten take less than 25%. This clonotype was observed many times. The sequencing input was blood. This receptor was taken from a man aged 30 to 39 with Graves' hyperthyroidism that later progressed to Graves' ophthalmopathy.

The DNA for the CDR3 is TGTGCCAGCAGCTTAGACACCGGGACAAACGAGCAGTACTTC. The encoded protein is CASSLDTGTNEQYF. The chain recombines TRBV7-9 with TRBJ2-7; TRBD1 might be the D (6 bases). Looked up from germline, CDR1 is SEHNR and CDR2 is FQNEAQ (reference sequence). V lost 1 base, J lost 5 bases, and 12 bases lay in between. This CDR3 region has 14 residues. Using reference TRBV7-9 and TRBJ2-7 for the parts outside the CDR3, the full variable domain is DTGVSQNPRHKITKRGQNVTFRCDPISEHNRLYWYRQTLGQGPEFLTYFQNEAQLEKSRLLSDRFSAERPKGSFSTLEIQRTEQGDSAMYLCASSLDTGTNEQYFGPGTRLTVT.